The T cell receptor (beta chain) under discussion was sequenced for a study of OX40 agonist ivuxolimab in advanced cancers. Study information: Patients received ivuxolimab, an agonistic anti-OX40 (CD134) antibody.

The data were produced by immunoSEQ multiplex PCR, yet TCRdb's version contains in-frame clones alone and is incomplete. The sample has tens of thousands of clones, around 88% seen once. At least ten counts were recorded for this clone. Its antigen is as yet unknown. Study-level findings and limits: Certain nonresponding patients likewise had low normalized T-cell clonal expansion. Among patients with partial responses at 0.1-3.0 mg/kg, clonal expansion was among the lowest.

The sequencing used CD4+ or CD8+ T cells sorted from blood, collected in a trial of the OX40 agonist ivuxolimab. This sequence was found in an adult with an advanced solid tumor such as melanoma, head and neck, liver or kidney cancer.

CDR3 DNA sequence: TGTGCCAGCAGCCCCCTCTTCCCCGAGCAGTACTTC. Translation: CASSPLFPEQYF. The chain links TRBV14 to TRBJ2-7; no reliable D call. This CDR3 spans 12 amino acids. Trimming pared 4 bases from V and 6 bases from J, leaving 10 bases between. Germline V gene data show CDR1 as SGHDN and CDR2 as FVKESK. The variable domain in full, with the rest retrieved from reference TRBV14 and TRBJ2-7, is EAGVTQFPSHSVIEKGQTVTLRCDPISGHDNLYWYRRVMGKEIKFLLHFVKESKQDESGMPNNRFLAERTGGTYSTLKVQPAELEDSGVYFCASSPLFPEQYFGPGTRLTVT.